This T cell receptor beta chain was retrieved from a study of T cells in Graves' hyperthyroidism and ophthalmopathy. This clonotype was seen ten or more times. RNA transcripts yielded amplified TCR beta CDR3 regions. First-round RT-PCR of the TCR CDR3 relied on the HTBI primer set. TCRdb called the multiplex PCR reads again in MiXCR, with one record for every CDR3 protein. Of under 800,000 distinct CDR3 sequences in the sample, approximately 15% are singletons; the top ten hold roughly 10%. Every diagnosis used clinical symptoms, serum thyroxine and TRAb, thyroid ultrasound and orbital computed tomography. The CDR3 loop spans 17 amino acids. In germline, CDR1 is DFQATT, CDR2 SNEGSKA (reference sequence). Trimming stripped 5 bases from V and 0 bases from J, with 20 bases between.

The rearrangement uses TRBV20-1 and TRBJ1-5; a weak D match, TRBD1 (5 bases). Sequenced input: blood. The receptor was derived from a young woman with Graves' hyperthyroidism. The CDR3 DNA is TGCAGTGCTTCCCCCAGGGTAGGAGGGTATAGCAATCAGCCCCAGCATTTT. Translated, it gives CSASPRVGGYSNQPQHF.